This T cell receptor (beta chain) was recovered during a study of cytomegalovirus exposure and HLA in healthy donors. Broader study findings: Fewer N-insertions (relative to the roughly 720-donor mean) were reportedly seen in an Asian-associated ancestry cluster in a later analysis. TCR beta V segments were, for the most part, productive about 87% or about 30% of the time in an earlier analysis. Altogether, 150 or so TCR beta chains were recorded as cytomegalovirus-associated.

PCR primers comprised 60 Vbeta and 13 Jbeta primers. The method was immunoSEQ multiplex PCR; TCRdb's version includes in-frame clones alone and lacks a portion of them. The clone table shows 95,000 to 150,000 clones, with the ten largest holding 2% to 2.5%. Healthy bone marrow donors made up the cohort. Germline V gene sequence: CDR1 SGHNT, CDR2 YENEEA. The CDR3 extends over 13 amino acids. With 5 bases clipped from V and 11 bases from J, the junction kept 11 bases outside the gene matches. Comments on this clone: Its antigen is not known.

This TCR was sampled from a man between 40 and 49 years old in good health and CMV-seronegative. The chain carries TRBV11-3 and TRBJ1-1; 7 positions match TRBD1. The sequenced sample was PBMCs. The CDR3 sequence: CASSLKRTGLAFF. CDR3 coding DNA: TGTGCCAGCAGCCTGAAAAGGACAGGCTTGGCTTTCTTT.